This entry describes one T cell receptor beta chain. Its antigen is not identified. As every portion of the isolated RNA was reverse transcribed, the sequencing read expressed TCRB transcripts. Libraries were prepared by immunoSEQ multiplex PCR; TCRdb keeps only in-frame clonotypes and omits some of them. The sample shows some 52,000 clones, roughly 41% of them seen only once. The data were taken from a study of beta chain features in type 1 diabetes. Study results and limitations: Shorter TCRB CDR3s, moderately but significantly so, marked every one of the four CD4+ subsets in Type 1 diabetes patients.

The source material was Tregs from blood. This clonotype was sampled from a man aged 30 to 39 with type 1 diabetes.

This chain's CDR3 is CASSLAGGLAINEQFF. Here the CDR3 DNA reads TGCGCCAGCAGCTTGGCCGGGGGGCTGGCAATCAATGAGCAGTTCTTC. The chain links TRBV5-1 to TRBJ2-1; tentatively, D is TRBD2 (7 bases). The germline CDR1 and CDR2 sequences are SGHRS and YFSETQ. The CDR3 has 16 amino acids. Trimming cost V 0 bases and J 6 bases, with 16 bases left between them.